This TCR beta chain was recorded in a study of beta chain features in type 1 diabetes. About this clone: Antigen specificity is unknown.

From germline, CDR1 is SGHNT and CDR2 YYREEE (reference sequence). Trimming shortened V by 0 bases and J by 7 bases, and 8 bases separated the two germline ends. The CDR3 runs to 13 residues. Study findings and constraints: Patients with Type 1 diabetes showed moderately but significantly shorter TCRB CDR3s in all four CD4+ subsets. Relative to healthy donors, patients appeared to have naive, central memory and Treg TCRB repertoires that were more similar.

Sequenced material consisted of expressed TCRB transcripts (all of the isolated RNA was reverse transcribed). The read count averaged around 3.6 million across naive, central memory and regulatory T cell samples. TCRdb's copy holds only in-frame clones and misses some; the assay was immunoSEQ multiplex PCR. Of approximately 730,000 clones listed, under 15% are singletons. This TCR came from a young man with type 1 diabetes. The genes are TRBV5-4 and TRBJ2-1; no clear D gene. Sequencing was carried out using naive CD4+ T cells from blood. The CDR3 here is CASSLAESNEQFF. In nucleotides, the CDR3 is TGTGCCAGCAGCTTGGCCGAATCGAATGAGCAGTTCTTC.